Listed here are 17 T cell receptor beta chains from one sample, sequenced in a study of cytomegalovirus exposure and HLA in healthy donors (dated by TCRdb to about 2017). The library was made by the immunoSEQ multiplex PCR assay. For the multiplex PCR, a mixture combining 60 forward primers for TCR Vbeta segments and 13 reverse primers for TCR Jbeta segments was used. This is the immuneACCESS table as TCRdb keeps it, with only in-frame sequences that have V and J called. A part of the clones is gone; compared with another copy, unresolved V genes explain less than half, and the rest is unexplained. In all, the sample holds 55,000 to 80,000 clones, and over 60% of those were seen once. The ten most abundant clones make up approximately 25% of the sample. Sequencing input: PBMCs. These receptors were collected from a man aged 50 to 59 in good health and CMV-seropositive.

As to this clone: Other DNA variants within this sample encode the same CDR3. The chain recombines TRBV28 with TRBJ1-1; D possibly corresponds to TRBD1 (5 bases). Germline values: CDR1 MDHEN, CDR2 SYDVKM. The V and J ends lost 4 bases and 6 bases respectively, with 12 bases between them. The CDR3 covers 13 residues. The CDR3 DNA reads TGTGCCAGCAGTTCCAGGGATCGGGCTGAAGCTTTCTTT. It translates to CASSSRDRAEAFF.

The chain recombines TRBV27 with TRBJ2-6, with D tentatively TRBD1 (6 bases). Germline V gene sequence: CDR1 MNHEY, CDR2 SMNVEV (reference sequence). V shed 7 bases and J shed 1 base, with 11 bases lying between them. The CDR3 extends over 15 amino acids. DNA for the CDR3: TGTGCCAGCACCTCCGGGACATCTGGGGCCAACGTCCTGACTTTC. Translation: CASTSGTSGANVLTF.

DNA for the CDR3: TGTGCCAGCAGTTTGGGGACAGTCCCCCTGAGGGGACTGTTTTTT. Protein: CASSLGTVPLRGLFF. V is TRBV28 and J is TRBJ1-4; TRBD1 matches 7 bases. The V segment lost 3 bases and the J segment 13 bases; nucleotides outside the gene matches: 14. CDR1 MDHEN and CDR2 SYDVKM come from the germline V gene. This CDR3 region has 15 residues.

This chain connects TRBV5-1 to TRBJ2-1, with D possibly matching TRBD2 (6 bases). V was pared by 4 bases and J by 7 bases, with 21 bases between. Germline V gene data show CDR1 as SGHRS and CDR2 as YFSETQ. The length of the CDR3 is 16 residues. CDR3 coding DNA: TGCGCCAGCAGCCTCCGGGACTCCCTCTTAGGGAATGAGCAGTTCTTC. This sequence encodes CASSLRDSLLGNEQFF.

The CDR3 here is CASRQGIYEQYF. The CDR3 nucleotides read TGTGCCAGCAGACAGGGGATCTACGAGCAGTACTTC. The chain combines TRBV27 with TRBJ2-7, with 7 nucleotides matching TRBD1. Trimming took 6 bases from V and 3 from J; bases not matched to a gene: 2. Germline assignment: CDR1 MNHEY and CDR2 SMNVEV (reference sequence). This CDR3 spans 12 amino acids.

This clone has just one count. The rearrangement joins TRBV6-6 to TRBJ2-1; D not certain. Germline loops: CDR1 MNHNY, CDR2 SVGAGI (reference sequence). CDR3 length equals 12 residues. V was clipped by 7 bases and J by 4 bases, with 8 bases between them. CDR3 in DNA: TGTGCCAGCATTAACAGTTACAATGAGCAGTTCTTC. It is translated as CASINSYNEQFF.

The chain carries TRBV6-1 and TRBJ1-2, with D tentatively TRBD1 (5 bases). Germline loops: CDR1 MNHNS, CDR2 SASEGT. V dropped 6 bases and J dropped 7 bases, with 18 bases sitting between them. The CDR3 has 14 residues. The CDR3 bases are TGTGCCAGCAGCTCCCGGGCAGGGTTGGGTGGCTACACCTTC. Its protein is CASSSRAGLGGYTF.

This chain links TRBV6-5 with TRBJ2-7; possibly TRBD1 for D (6 bases). Trimming removed 7 bases at V and 0 bases at J, with 13 bases between. The CDR3 contains 14 residues. Germline CDR1 is MNHEY and CDR2 is SVGAGI. The CDR3 sequence: CASTRTASSYEQYF. In DNA form, the CDR3 reads TGTGCCAGCACCCGGACAGCGAGCTCCTACGAGCAGTACTTC.

This clone was seen a handful of times. The chain joins TRBV9 to TRBJ1-5; 7 nucleotides match TRBD1. Germline trimming cut 2 bases from V and 4 bases from J; bases unmatched to any gene: 6. The germline CDR1 and CDR2 sequences are SGDLS and YYNGEE. The CDR3 loop spans 15 amino acids. The CDR3 protein is CASSVSGTVNQPQHF. For the CDR3, the DNA is TGTGCCAGCAGCGTTTCCGGGACAGTAAATCAGCCCCAGCATTTT.

The CDR3 here is CASSPDRFYEKLFF. DNA of the CDR3: TGTGCCAGCAGCCCCGACAGGTTTTATGAAAAACTGTTTTTT. V and J are TRBV11-2 and TRBJ1-4; D is possibly TRBD1 (6 bases). The V end was cut by 5 bases, the J end by 6 bases, with 13 bases between. The CDR3 runs to 14 residues. Per the germline V gene, CDR1 is SGHAT and CDR2 is FQNNGV. Complete variable domain (other parts from reference TRBV11-2 and TRBJ1-4): EAGVAQSPRYKIIEKRQSVAFWCNPISGHATLYWYQQILGQGPKLLIQFQNNGVVDDSQLPKDRFSAERLKGVDSTLKIQPAKLEDSAVYLCASSPDRFYEKLFFGSGTQLSVL.

The rearrangement joins TRBV6-5 to TRBJ2-7, with TRBD2 matching over 9 bases. Per the germline V gene, CDR1 is MNHEY and CDR2 is SVGAGI. With 5 bases clipped from V and 1 base from J, the junction kept 3 bases outside the gene matches. CDR3 length: 14 amino acids. This chain's CDR3 is CASSSGRISYEQYF. The DNA of the CDR3 is TGTGCCAGCAGTAGCGGGAGGATTTCCTACGAGCAGTACTTC.

The chain couples TRBV10-3 to TRBJ1-3; no clear D. The V gene's germline CDR1 is ENHRY and CDR2 SYGVKD. The germline V and J ends were trimmed by 6 bases and 0 bases, with 15 bases remaining between them. The CDR3 sequence is 16 residues long. The CDR3 DNA is TGTGCCATCAGCCGGAAGACGGAGCGCTCTGGAAACACCATATATTTT. It translates to CAISRKTERSGNTIYF.

The chain uses TRBV7-2 and TRBJ2-7; TRBD2 might be the D (5 bases). This CDR3 spans 15 amino acids. The germline CDR1 and CDR2 sequences are SGHTA and FQGNSA. Trimming pared 5 bases from V and 1 base from J, leaving 15 bases between. CDR3 coding DNA: TGTGCCAGCAGCGTAAGCGCCCGGGGATCCTACGAGCAGTACTTC. Its translation is CASSVSARGSYEQYF.

The J gene is TRBJ1-1, the V gene TRBV6-5, with unresolved D. Trimming stripped 6 bases from V and 5 bases from J, with 19 bases between. Germline V gene data show CDR1 as MNHEY and CDR2 as SVGAGI. This CDR3 region has 15 residues. Here the CDR3 reads CASSPLEGRRTEAFF. CDR3 bases: TGTGCCAGCAGCCCCCTCGAGGGCCGGCGGACTGAAGCTTTCTTT.

This clone was counted between two and nine times. This chain joins TRBV5-5 and TRBJ1-1; possibly TRBD1 for D (6 bases). CDR1 and CDR2 (germline): SGHKS, YYEKEE (reference sequence). This CDR3 comprises 15 residues. V was pared by 3 bases and J by 0 bases, with 12 bases between. CDR3 protein: CASSYQGRLNTEAFF. DNA of the CDR3: TGTGCCAGCAGCTACCAGGGGCGTTTGAACACTGAAGCTTTCTTT.

The chain uses TRBV11-2 and TRBJ2-7; 9 bases align to TRBD1. The V and J ends lost 5 bases and 7 bases, in that order; junction bases with no gene match: 6. CDR3 length equals 13 residues. CDR1 is SGHAT and CDR2 is FQNNGV in the germline V gene. CDR3 sequence: CASSRDRGNEQYF. CDR3 bases: TGTGCCAGCAGCAGAGACAGGGGGAATGAGCAGTACTTC.

Points on this clone: The junction and the germline gene differ at one end; a read error may be behind it. The chain uses TRBV28 and TRBJ2-4; 11 nucleotides align to TRBD2. The CDR3 runs to 21 residues. Germline V gives CDR1 MDHEN, CDR2 SYDVKM. The CDR3 loop is CASSSPLPFELAGASKSIQYF. DNA for the CDR3: TGTGCCAGCAGTTCGCCCCTTCCCTTCGAACTAGCGGGAGCCTCAAAAAGCATTCAGTACTTC.